Below, one T cell receptor beta chain is given with its context. Here immunoSEQ multiplex PCR was the method, and the copy in TCRdb shows in-frame clones only, minus some. Here the sample spans some 42,000 clones, around 90% being singletons. This CDR3 contains 16 residues. CDR1 and CDR2 from the germline V gene are KGHSH and LQKENI. V was pared by 0 bases and J by 0 bases, with 12 bases between. This entry is derived from a study of blood T cell repertoires in COVID-19. Turning to the study itself: The United States, Italy and Spain were the sources of the acute and convalescent COVID-19 samples. PBMCs, B-cell-depleted T cells, or T cells were the source of the cDNA or gDNA that made up the material.

This clonotype was sampled from a human donor in a cohort sampled during active COVID-19. Material: peripheral blood. The chain employs TRBV18 and TRBJ2-7; D uncertain. CDR3 sequence (DNA): TGTGCCAGCTCACCACCTATTACTTACAGCTCCTACGAGCAGTACTTC. This encodes CASSPPITYSSYEQYF.